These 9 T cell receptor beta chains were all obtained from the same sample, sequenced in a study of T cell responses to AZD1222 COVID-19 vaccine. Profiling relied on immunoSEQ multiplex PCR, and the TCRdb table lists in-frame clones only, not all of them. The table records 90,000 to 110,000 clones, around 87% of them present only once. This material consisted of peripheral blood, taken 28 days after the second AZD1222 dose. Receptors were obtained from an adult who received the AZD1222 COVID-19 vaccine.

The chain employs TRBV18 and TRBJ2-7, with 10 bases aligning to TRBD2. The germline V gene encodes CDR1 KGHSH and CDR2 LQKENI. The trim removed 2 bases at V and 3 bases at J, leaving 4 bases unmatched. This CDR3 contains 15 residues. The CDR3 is CASSPGSGRVYEQYF. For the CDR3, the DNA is TGTGCCAGCTCACCAGGGAGCGGGAGGGTCTACGAGCAGTACTTC.

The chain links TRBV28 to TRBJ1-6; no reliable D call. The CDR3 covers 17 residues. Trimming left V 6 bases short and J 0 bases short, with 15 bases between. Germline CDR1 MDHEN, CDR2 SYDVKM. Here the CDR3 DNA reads TGTGCCAGCAGCCACCGAGAGAGGAGCTCCTATAATTCACCCCTCCACTTT. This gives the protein CASSHRERSSYNSPLHF.

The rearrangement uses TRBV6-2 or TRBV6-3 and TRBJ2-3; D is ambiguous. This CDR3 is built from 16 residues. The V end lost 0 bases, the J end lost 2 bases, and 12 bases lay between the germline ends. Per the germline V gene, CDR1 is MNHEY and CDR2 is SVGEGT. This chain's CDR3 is CASSYSAASPTDTQYF. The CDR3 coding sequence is TGTGCCAGCAGTTACTCTGCAGCTTCCCCCACAGATACGCAGTATTTT.

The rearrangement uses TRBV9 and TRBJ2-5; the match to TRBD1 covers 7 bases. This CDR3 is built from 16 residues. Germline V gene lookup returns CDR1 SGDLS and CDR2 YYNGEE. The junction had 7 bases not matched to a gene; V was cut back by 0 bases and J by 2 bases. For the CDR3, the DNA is TGTGCCAGCAGCGTAGGACAGGGTATGGGGCAAGAGACCCAGTACTTC. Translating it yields CASSVGQGMGQETQYF. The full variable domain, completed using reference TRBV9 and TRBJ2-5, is DSGVTQTPKHLITATGQRVTLRCSPRSGDLSVYWYQQSLDQGLQFLIQYYNGEERAKGNILERFSAQQFPDLHSELNLSSLELGDSALYFCASSVGQGMGQETQYFGPGTRLLVL.

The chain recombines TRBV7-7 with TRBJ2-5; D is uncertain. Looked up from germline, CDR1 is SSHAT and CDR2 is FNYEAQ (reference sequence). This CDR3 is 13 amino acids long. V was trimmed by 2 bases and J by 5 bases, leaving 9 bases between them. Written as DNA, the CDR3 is TGTGCCAGCAGCTTAACGGTTGGGGAGACCCAGTACTTC. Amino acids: CASSLTVGETQYF. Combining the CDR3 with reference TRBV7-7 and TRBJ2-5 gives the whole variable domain GAGVSQSPRYKVTKRGQDVTLRCDPISSHATLYWYQQALGQGPEFLTYFNYEAQPDKSGLPSDRFSAERPEGSISTLTIQRTEQRDSAMYRCASSLTVGETQYFGPGTRLLVL.

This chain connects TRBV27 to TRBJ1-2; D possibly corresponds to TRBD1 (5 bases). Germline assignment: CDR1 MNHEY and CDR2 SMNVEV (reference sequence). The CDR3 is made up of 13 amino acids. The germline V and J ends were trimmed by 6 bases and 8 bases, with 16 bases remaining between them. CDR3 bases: TGTGCCAGCAGGACTCTACGACAGTCGGGCTACACCTTC. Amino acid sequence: CASRTLRQSGYTF.

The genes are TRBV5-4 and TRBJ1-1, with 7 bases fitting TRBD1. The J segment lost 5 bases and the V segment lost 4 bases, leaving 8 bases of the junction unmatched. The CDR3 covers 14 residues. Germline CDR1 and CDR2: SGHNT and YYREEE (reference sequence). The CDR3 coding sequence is TGTGCCAGCAGCCCCCGCAGGGGGGGGACTGAAGCTTTCTTT. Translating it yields CASSPRRGGTEAFF.

In nucleotides, the CDR3 is TGTGCCATCAGTGAGTACCAGGAAGAGCCCCAGCATTTT. Its protein product is CAISEYQEEPQHF. The rearrangement joins TRBV10-3 to TRBJ1-5; D remains unclear. Trimming left V 1 base short and J 8 bases short, with 9 bases between. CDR3 length: 13 residues. The germline CDR1 and CDR2 sequences are ENHRY and SYGVKD.

The CDR3 nucleotides are TGTGCCACCCACGGGAGCGTCGGCCCTGGAAACACCATATATTTT. It is translated as CATHGSVGPGNTIYF. V and J are TRBV7-9 and TRBJ1-3; no firm D call. Trimming left V 10 bases short and J 2 bases short, with 18 bases between. Germline-derived CDR1 and CDR2 are SEHNR and FQNEAQ (reference sequence). CDR3 size: 15 residues.